This entry lists 17 T cell receptor beta chains sequenced from one sample in a study of blood T cell repertoires in COVID-19 (dated by TCRdb to about 2020). The protocol used for the library was the immunoSEQ multiplex PCR assay. TCRdb stores this immuneACCESS table with in-frame sequences only. Part of the clones is absent; in the studies checked, under half of the shortfall reflects unresolved V genes, and no reason is known for the rest. The sample table records 60,000 to 65,000 clones; about 74% of these occur just once. 28% of the sample is taken by the ten largest. Sequenced: peripheral blood. These receptors were collected from a woman older than 75 with acute or convalescent COVID-19.

The chain uses TRBV10-3 and TRBJ1-1; D is undetermined. Germline loops: CDR1 ENHRY, CDR2 SYGVKD. The CDR3 runs 13 residues. Trimming took off 3 bases at V and 1 base at J, with 6 bases between the two ends. For the CDR3, the DNA is TGTGCCATCAGTGAATGGGCGAACACTGAAGCTTTCTTT. This codes for CAISEWANTEAFF.

This clone was recorded a few times. This chain's CDR3 is CASSLGLGAEETQYF. CDR3 bases: TGTGCCAGCTCACTCGGCTTGGGGGCTGAAGAGACCCAGTACTTC. The chain carries TRBV18 and TRBJ2-5; D possibly corresponds to TRBD1 (6 bases). This CDR3 contains 15 residues. Germline CDR1 and CDR2: KGHSH and LQKENI. Trimming removed 4 bases at V and 3 bases at J, with 15 bases between. The full variable domain, its missing parts supplied by reference TRBV18 and TRBJ2-5, is NAGVMQNPRHLVRRRGQEARLRCSPMKGHSHVYWYRQLPEEGLKFMVYLQKENIIDESGMPKERFSAEFPKEGPSILRIQQVVRGDSAAYFCASSLGLGAEETQYFGPGTRLLVL.

The chain is built from TRBV29-1 and TRBJ1-1; D is unclear. This CDR3 spans 12 amino acids. Trimming cost V 7 bases and J 2 bases, with 11 bases left between them. The V gene's germline CDR1 is SQVTM and CDR2 ANQGSEA. CDR3 nucleotides: TGCAGCGCTGACGGGATCAACACTGAAGCTTTCTTT. Encoded protein: CSADGINTEAFF.

The genes are TRBV7-2 and TRBJ2-4; D ambiguous. The V and J ends lost 0 bases and 0 bases respectively, with 3 bases between them. CDR3 length: 14 amino acids. Germline V gene lookup returns CDR1 SGHTA and CDR2 FQGNSA. This CDR3 is CASSLAGAKNIQYF. The CDR3 coding sequence is TGTGCCAGCAGCTTAGCCGGAGCCAAAAACATTCAGTACTTC.

The rearrangement joins TRBV19 to TRBJ1-2, with 8 bases that match TRBD1. V lost 4 bases and J lost 4; bases outside the gene matches: 5. There are 14 residues in the CDR3. Germline V gene data show CDR1 as LNHDA and CDR2 as SQIVND (reference sequence). The CDR3 loop is CASSTDRGGYGYTF. CDR3 coding DNA: TGTGCCAGTAGTACCGACAGGGGCGGCTATGGCTACACCTTC.

This clone has a count of ten or more. The chain links TRBV5-1 to TRBJ2-2; tentatively, D is TRBD1 (6 bases). CDR3 length: 14 amino acids. Trimming removed 4 bases from V and 1 base from J, with 8 bases in between. Germline V lookup: CDR1 SGHRS, CDR2 YFSETQ. This chain's CDR3 is CASSVTGNTGELFF. For the CDR3, the DNA is TGCGCCAGCAGCGTGACAGGGAACACCGGGGAGCTGTTTTTT.

This clone has a handful of counts. The rearrangement uses TRBV9 and TRBJ2-7, with 9 bases aligning to TRBD2. J lost 2 bases, V lost 3 bases, and 6 bases had no gene match. CDR1 and CDR2 from the germline V gene are SGDLS and YYNGEE. The CDR3 runs 15 residues. The CDR3 sequence is CASSAMTSGPYEQYF. The CDR3 DNA is TGTGCCAGCAGCGCTATGACTAGCGGACCCTACGAGCAGTACTTC.

V is TRBV4-3 and J is TRBJ2-1; TRBD2 aligns across 7 bases. This CDR3 comprises 15 residues. Germline lookup yields CDR1 LGHNA and CDR2 YSLEER. V shed 4 bases and J 5 bases; nucleotides not matched to a gene: 8. The CDR3 bases are TGCGCCAGCAGCCGCCGGACTAGTCCAAACAATGAGCAGTTCTTC. Protein product: CASSRRTSPNNEQFF.

The chain employs TRBV28 and TRBJ2-3; TRBD2 matches 11 bases. The germline V gene has CDR1 MDHEN and CDR2 SYDVKM. This CDR3 region has 18 residues. Trimming took 2 bases from V and 2 from J; bases not matched to a gene: 9. CDR3 protein: CASSLGRLAGPLTDTQYF. CDR3 nucleotides: TGTGCCAGCAGTTTAGGCAGACTAGCGGGGCCCCTCACAGATACGCAGTATTTT.

This clone was seen once. The J gene is TRBJ2-5, the V gene TRBV30, with D unresolved. CDR1 and CDR2 (germline): GTSNPN, SVGIG (reference sequence). V was shortened by 2 bases and J by 0 bases, with 7 bases between the two germline ends. The CDR3 spans 13 residues. The CDR3 region has the DNA TGTGCCTGGAGTAAGAGGAACCAAGAGACCCAGTACTTC. It translates to CAWSKRNQETQYF.

The chain carries TRBV9 and TRBJ2-3; D unclear. The germline V gene encodes CDR1 SGDLS and CDR2 YYNGEE. The CDR3 covers 14 residues. V lost 4 bases, J lost 0 bases, and 9 bases lay in between. The CDR3 region is CASSPSGSTDTQYF. The CDR3 region has the DNA TGTGCCAGCAGCCCTTCGGGTAGCACAGATACGCAGTATTTT.

The rearrangement links TRBV27 to TRBJ2-3, with D possibly being TRBD2 (6 bases). With 5 bases removed from V and 5 bases from J, the gap between germline ends came to 17 bases. CDR3 size: 15 residues. The V gene's germline CDR1 is MNHEY and CDR2 SMNVEV (reference sequence). The CDR3 DNA sequence: TGTGCCAGCAGTCCCCGCGTCGGGAGTGTAGATACGCAGTATTTT. Residues: CASSPRVGSVDTQYF.

V usage is TRBV6-6 and J usage is TRBJ2-7; 10 nucleotides line up with TRBD2. The CDR3 is 14 residues long. V trimming: 2 bases; J trimming: 3 bases; junction bases outside the gene matches: 1. CDR1 is MNHNY, CDR2 SVGAGI, per germline (reference sequence). This CDR3 is CASSYPSGSYEQYF. The DNA of the CDR3 is TGTGCCAGCAGTTACCCTAGCGGGAGCTACGAGCAGTACTTC.

This chain joins TRBV27 and TRBJ2-7, with 12 bases matching TRBD2. CDR3 length: 18 amino acids. The trim removed 6 bases at V and 4 bases at J, leaving 16 bases unmatched. Germline V CDR1 and CDR2: MNHEY, SMNVEV (reference sequence). DNA of the CDR3: TGTGCCAGCAGCTCCTTGTTTGAGACTAGCGGGAGATCGTACGAGCAGTACTTC. As protein: CASSSLFETSGRSYEQYF.

The J gene is TRBJ1-3, the V gene TRBV11-2; D remains unclear. V lost 5 bases to trimming and J lost 3 bases, with 14 bases between them. The CDR3 is 15 amino acids. Germline V gene lookup returns CDR1 SGHAT and CDR2 FQNNGV. The CDR3 DNA follows: TGTGCCAGCAGCCCTGGACGGGGTTATGGAAACACCATATATTTT. Protein: CASSPGRGYGNTIYF. Using reference TRBV11-2 and TRBJ1-3 for the parts outside the CDR3, the full variable domain is EAGVAQSPRYKIIEKRQSVAFWCNPISGHATLYWYQQILGQGPKLLIQFQNNGVVDDSQLPKDRFSAERLKGVDSTLKIQPAKLEDSAVYLCASSPGRGYGNTIYFGEGSWLTVV.

V is TRBV19 and J is TRBJ2-2; 7 bases are shared with TRBD1. The CDR3 runs 15 residues. Germline V gives CDR1 LNHDA, CDR2 SQIVND (reference sequence). V dropped 4 bases and J dropped 6; count of bases not matched to a gene: 8. The CDR3 bases are TGTGCCAGTAGTAGCCTCGGAACAGGGGCCGGGGAGCTGTTTTTT. The encoded protein is CASSSLGTGAGELFF.

In this sample, this clone turned up once. The rearrangement uses TRBV18 and TRBJ2-3; 9 bases are shared with TRBD1. Unmatched junction bases numbered 5, after V lost 3 bases and J lost 4 bases. The CDR3 totals 15 residues. CDR1 and CDR2 from the germline V gene are KGHSH and LQKENI. DNA of the CDR3: TGTGCCAGCTCACCCCGTACAGGGGGCGCAGATACGCAGTATTTT. Translated, it gives CASSPRTGGADTQYF. Looking up the rest from reference TRBV18 and TRBJ2-3 gives the full variable domain: NAGVMQNPRHLVRRRGQEARLRCSPMKGHSHVYWYRQLPEEGLKFMVYLQKENIIDESGMPKERFSAEFPKEGPSILRIQQVVRGDSAAYFCASSPRTGGADTQYFGPGTRLTVL.